This TCR beta chain was retrieved from a study of regulatory T cells in long-lasting Graves disease. Study-wide points: A greater number of public clonotypes (roughly 2,800) was shared by persistent patients than by new patients (roughly 880).

This clonotype was found many times. No antigen is known for it. Arm-PCR of CDR3 regions with iRepertoire HTBI primers generated TCR beta libraries. TCRdb independently ran MiXCR on the multiplex PCR reads; one entry per CDR3 protein. Of 450,000 to 600,000 distinct CDR3 sequences listed, roughly 14% were seen once; the top ten hold about 9.1%. The CDR3 is 15 residues long. Unmatched junction bases numbered 5, after V lost 1 base and J lost 8 bases. Germline loops: CDR1 SGHTA, CDR2 FQGTGA. Regarding time point: newly diagnosed GD, antithyroid drugs for less than 3 months. TCR sequences were obtained from RNA taken from PBMCs. Per American Thyroid Association guidelines, Graves' disease was diagnosed. The data were also submitted as part of a second study, on T cells in Graves' hyperthyroidism and ophthalmopathy. From that paper: HTBI primers were the set used in a first-round RT-PCR of the TCR CDR3. Ophthalmopathy was predicted by the model a median of roughly 6.6 months ahead of onset.

The receptor was isolated from a man aged 30 to 39 with Graves disease. The material sequenced was peripheral blood mononuclear cells (PBMCs), taken at new diagnosis, from a patient treated with antithyroid drugs. The rearrangement uses TRBV7-3 and TRBJ2-1; 10 bases align to TRBD2. In nucleotides, the CDR3 is TGTGCCAGCAGCTTAAAAGCGGGAGGGCGGTATGAGCAGTTCTTC. Amino acids: CASSLKAGGRYEQFF.